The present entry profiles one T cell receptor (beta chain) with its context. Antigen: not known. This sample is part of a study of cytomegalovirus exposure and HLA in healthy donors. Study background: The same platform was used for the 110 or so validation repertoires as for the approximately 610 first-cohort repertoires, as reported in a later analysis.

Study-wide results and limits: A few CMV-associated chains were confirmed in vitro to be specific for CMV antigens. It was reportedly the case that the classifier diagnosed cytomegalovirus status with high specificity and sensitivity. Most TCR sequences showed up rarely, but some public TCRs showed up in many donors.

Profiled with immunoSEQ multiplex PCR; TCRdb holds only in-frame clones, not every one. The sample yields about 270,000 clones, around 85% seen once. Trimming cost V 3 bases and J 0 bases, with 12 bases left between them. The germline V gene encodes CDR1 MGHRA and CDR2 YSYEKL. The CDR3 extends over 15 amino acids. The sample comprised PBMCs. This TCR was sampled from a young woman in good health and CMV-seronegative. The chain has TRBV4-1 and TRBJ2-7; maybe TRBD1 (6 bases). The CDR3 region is CASSHIDRSSYEQYF. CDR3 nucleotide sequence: TGCGCCAGCAGCCATATCGACAGGAGCTCCTACGAGCAGTACTTC.